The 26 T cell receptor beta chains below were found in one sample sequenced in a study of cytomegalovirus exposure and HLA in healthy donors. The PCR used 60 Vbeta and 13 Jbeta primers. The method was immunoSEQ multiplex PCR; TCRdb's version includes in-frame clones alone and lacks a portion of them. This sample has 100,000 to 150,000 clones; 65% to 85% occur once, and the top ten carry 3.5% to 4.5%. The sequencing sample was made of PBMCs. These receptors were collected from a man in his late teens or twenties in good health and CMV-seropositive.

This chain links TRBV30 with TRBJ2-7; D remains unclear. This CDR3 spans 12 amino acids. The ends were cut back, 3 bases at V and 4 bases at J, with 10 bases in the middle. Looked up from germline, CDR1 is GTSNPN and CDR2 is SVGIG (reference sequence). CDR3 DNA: TGTGCCTGGAGGGGCGACCATTACGAGCAGTACTTC. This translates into CAWRGDHYEQYF. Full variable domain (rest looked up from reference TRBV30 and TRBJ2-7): SQTIHQWPATLVQPVGSPLSLECTVEGTSNPNLYWYRQAAGRGLQLLFYSVGIGQISSEVPQNLSASRPQDRQFILSSKKLLLSDSGFYLCAWRGDHYEQYFGPGTRLTVT.

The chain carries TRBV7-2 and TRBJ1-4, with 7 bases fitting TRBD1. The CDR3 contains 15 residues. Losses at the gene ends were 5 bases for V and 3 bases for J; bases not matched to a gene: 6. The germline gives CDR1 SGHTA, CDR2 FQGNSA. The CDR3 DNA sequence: TGTGCCAGCAGCCGAGGACAGGCCGCTAATGAAAAACTGTTTTTT. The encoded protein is CASSRGQAANEKLFF.

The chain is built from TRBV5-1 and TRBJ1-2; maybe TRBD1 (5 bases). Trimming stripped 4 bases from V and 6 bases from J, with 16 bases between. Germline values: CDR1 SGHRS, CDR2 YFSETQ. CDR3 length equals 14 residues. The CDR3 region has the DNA TGCGCCAGCAGCCCGGCGGGGGGTGAGGATGGCTACACCTTC. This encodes CASSPAGGEDGYTF.

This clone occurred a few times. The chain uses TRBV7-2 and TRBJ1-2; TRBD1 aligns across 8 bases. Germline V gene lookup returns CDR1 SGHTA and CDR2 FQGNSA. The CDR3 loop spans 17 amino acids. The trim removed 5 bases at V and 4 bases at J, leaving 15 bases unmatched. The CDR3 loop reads CASSQNAGQGPRYGYTF. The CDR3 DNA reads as TGTGCCAGCAGCCAAAACGCAGGACAGGGACCTCGCTATGGCTACACCTTC.

The CDR3, as DNA: TGCAGCACCACGAGAGGGGGAGAGGACACTGAAGCTTTCTTT. It specifies CSTTRGGEDTEAFF. The chain employs TRBV29-1 and TRBJ1-1; tentative D call: TRBD1 (6 bases). Trimming cost V 8 bases and J 3 bases, with 19 bases left between them. The germline V gene has CDR1 SQVTM and CDR2 ANQGSEA. CDR3 size: 14 residues.

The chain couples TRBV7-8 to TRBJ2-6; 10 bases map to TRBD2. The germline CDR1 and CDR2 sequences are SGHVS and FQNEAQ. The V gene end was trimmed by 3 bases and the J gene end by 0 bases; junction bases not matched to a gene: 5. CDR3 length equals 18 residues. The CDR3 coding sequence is TGTGCCAGCAGCTTTTGGAAGCGGGAGGGCTCTGGGGCCAACGTCCTGACTTTC. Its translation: CASSFWKREGSGANVLTF.

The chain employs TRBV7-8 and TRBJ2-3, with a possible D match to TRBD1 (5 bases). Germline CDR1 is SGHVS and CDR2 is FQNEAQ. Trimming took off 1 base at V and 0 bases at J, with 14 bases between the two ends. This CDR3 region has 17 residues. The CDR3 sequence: CASSLGSGQRSTDTQYF. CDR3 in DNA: TGTGCCAGCAGCTTAGGATCCGGACAAAGAAGCACAGATACGCAGTATTTT.

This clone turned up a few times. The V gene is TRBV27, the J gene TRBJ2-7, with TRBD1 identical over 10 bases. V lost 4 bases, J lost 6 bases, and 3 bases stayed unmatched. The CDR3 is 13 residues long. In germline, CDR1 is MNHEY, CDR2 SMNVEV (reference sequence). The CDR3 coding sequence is TGTGCCAGCAGTTGGGACAGGGGATCCGAGCAGTACTTC. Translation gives CASSWDRGSEQYF.

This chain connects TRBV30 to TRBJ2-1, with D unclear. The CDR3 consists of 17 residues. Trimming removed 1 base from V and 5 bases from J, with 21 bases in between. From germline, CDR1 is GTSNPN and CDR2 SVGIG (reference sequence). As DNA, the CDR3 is TGTGCCTGGAGTGGATTGGGTGAACTAAGTCTCCACAATGAGCAGTTCTTC. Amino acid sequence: CAWSGLGELSLHNEQFF.

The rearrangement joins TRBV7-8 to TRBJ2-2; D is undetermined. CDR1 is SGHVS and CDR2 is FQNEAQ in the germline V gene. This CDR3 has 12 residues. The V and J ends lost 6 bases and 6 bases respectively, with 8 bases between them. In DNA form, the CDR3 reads TGTGCCAGCAGTCTAAAAGCCGGGGAGCTGTTTTTT. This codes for CASSLKAGELFF. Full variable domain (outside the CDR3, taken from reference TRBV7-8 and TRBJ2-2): GAGVSQSPRYKVAKRGQDVALRCDPISGHVSLFWYQQALGQGPEFLTYFQNEAQLDKSGLPSDRFFAERPEGSVSTLKIQRTQQEDSAVYLCASSLKAGELFFGEGSRLTVL.

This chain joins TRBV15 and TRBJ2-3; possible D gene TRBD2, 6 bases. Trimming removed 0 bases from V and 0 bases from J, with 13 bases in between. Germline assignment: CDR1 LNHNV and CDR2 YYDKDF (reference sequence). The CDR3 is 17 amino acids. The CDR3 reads CATSRDLKSGSTDTQYF. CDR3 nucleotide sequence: TGTGCCACCAGCAGAGATCTAAAGAGCGGGAGCACAGATACGCAGTATTTT.

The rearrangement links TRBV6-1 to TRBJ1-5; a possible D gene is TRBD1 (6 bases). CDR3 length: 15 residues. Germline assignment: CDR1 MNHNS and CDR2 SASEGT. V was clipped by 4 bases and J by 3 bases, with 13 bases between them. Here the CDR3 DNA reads TGTGCCAGCAGTGTGGACAGCTACTACAATCAGCCCCAGCATTTT. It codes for CASSVDSYYNQPQHF.

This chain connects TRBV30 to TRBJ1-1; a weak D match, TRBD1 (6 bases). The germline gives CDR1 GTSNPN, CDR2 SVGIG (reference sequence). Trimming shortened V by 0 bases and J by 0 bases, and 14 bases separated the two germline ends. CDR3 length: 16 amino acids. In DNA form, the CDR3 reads TGTGCCTGGAGTGTACGCTGGACAGCGATGAACACTGAAGCTTTCTTT. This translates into CAWSVRWTAMNTEAFF. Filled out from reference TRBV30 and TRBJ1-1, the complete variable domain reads SQTIHQWPATLVQPVGSPLSLECTVEGTSNPNLYWYRQAAGRGLQLLFYSVGIGQISSEVPQNLSASRPQDRQFILSSKKLLLSDSGFYLCAWSVRWTAMNTEAFFGQGTRLTVV.

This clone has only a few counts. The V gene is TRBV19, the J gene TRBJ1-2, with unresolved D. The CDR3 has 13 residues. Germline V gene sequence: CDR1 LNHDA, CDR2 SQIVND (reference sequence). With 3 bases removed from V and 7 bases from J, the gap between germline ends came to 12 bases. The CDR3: CASSIPGSGGYTF. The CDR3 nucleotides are TGTGCCAGTAGTATTCCGGGTTCGGGTGGCTACACCTTC.

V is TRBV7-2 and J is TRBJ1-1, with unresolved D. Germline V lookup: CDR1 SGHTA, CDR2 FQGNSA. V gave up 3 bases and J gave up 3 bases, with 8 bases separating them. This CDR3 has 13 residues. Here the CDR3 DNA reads TGTGCCAGCAGCTTGTCGCAGGACACTGAAGCTTTCTTT. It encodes CASSLSQDTEAFF.

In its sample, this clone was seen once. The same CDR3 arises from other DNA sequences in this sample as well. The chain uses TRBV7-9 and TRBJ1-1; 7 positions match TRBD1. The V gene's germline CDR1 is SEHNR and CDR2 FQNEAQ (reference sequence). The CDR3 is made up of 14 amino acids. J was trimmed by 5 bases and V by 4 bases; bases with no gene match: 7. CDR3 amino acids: CASSYVKQGTEAFF. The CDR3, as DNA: TGTGCCAGCAGCTATGTAAAACAGGGGACTGAAGCTTTCTTT.

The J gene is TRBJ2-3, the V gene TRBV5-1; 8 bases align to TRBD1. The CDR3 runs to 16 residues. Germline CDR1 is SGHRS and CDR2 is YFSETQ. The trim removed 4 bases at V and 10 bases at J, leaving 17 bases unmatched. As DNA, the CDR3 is TGCGCCAGCAGCGCCTACGAAAGACAGGGGCGGTATGCGCAGTATTTT. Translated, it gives CASSAYERQGRYAQYF.

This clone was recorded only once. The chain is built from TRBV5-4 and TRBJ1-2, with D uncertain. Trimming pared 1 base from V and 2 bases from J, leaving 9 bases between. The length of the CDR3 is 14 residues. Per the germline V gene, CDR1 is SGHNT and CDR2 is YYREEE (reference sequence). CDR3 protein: CASSLYTGNYGYTF. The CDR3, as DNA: TGTGCCAGCAGCTTGTACACGGGAAACTATGGCTACACCTTC.

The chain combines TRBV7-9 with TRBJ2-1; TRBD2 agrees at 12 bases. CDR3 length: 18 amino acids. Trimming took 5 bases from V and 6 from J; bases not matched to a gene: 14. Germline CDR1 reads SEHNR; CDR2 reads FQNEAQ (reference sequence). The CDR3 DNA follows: TGTGCCAGCAGCCGAAGGGAAATGACTAGCGGGGGCCTCAATGAGCAGTTCTTC. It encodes CASSRREMTSGGLNEQFF. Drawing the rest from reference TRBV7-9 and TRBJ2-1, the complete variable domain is DTGVSQNPRHKITKRGQNVTFRCDPISEHNRLYWYRQTLGQGPEFLTYFQNEAQLEKSRLLSDRFSAERPKGSFSTLEIQRTEQGDSAMYLCASSRREMTSGGLNEQFFGPGTRLTVL.

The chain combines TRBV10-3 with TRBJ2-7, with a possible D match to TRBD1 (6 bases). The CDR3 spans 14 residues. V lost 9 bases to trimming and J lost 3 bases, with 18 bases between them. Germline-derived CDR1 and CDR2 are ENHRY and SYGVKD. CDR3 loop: CAISTAGTNYEQYF. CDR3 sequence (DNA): TGTGCCATTTCAACCGCCGGGACAAACTACGAGCAGTACTTC.

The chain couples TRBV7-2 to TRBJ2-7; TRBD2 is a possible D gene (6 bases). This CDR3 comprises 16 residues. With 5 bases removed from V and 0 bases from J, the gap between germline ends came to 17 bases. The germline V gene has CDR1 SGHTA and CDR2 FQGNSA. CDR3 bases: TGTGCCAGCAGCGGAATGGCTAGCGCGAGCTCCTACGAGCAGTACTTC. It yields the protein CASSGMASASSYEQYF.

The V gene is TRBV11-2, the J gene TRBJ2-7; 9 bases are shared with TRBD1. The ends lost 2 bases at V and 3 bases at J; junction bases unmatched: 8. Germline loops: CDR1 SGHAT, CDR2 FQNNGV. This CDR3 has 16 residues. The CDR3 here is CASSLSGTGFFYEQYF. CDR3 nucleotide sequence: TGTGCCAGCAGCTTATCCGGGACAGGGTTTTTCTACGAGCAGTACTTC.

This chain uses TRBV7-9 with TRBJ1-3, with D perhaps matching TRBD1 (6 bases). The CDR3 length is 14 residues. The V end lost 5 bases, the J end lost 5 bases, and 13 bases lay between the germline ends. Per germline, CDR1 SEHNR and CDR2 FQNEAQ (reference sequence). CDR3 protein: CASSERTARNTIYF. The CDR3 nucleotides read TGTGCCAGCAGCGAGCGGACAGCCAGAAACACCATATATTTT. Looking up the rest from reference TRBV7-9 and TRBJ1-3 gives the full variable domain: DTGVSQNPRHKITKRGQNVTFRCDPISEHNRLYWYRQTLGQGPEFLTYFQNEAQLEKSRLLSDRFSAERPKGSFSTLEIQRTEQGDSAMYLCASSERTARNTIYFGEGSWLTVV.

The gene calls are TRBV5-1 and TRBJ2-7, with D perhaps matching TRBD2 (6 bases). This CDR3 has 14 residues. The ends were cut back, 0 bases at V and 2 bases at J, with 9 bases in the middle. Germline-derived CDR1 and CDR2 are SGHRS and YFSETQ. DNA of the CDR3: TGCGCCAGCAGCTTGGATCCGGGGGCCTACGAGCAGTACTTC. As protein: CASSLDPGAYEQYF.

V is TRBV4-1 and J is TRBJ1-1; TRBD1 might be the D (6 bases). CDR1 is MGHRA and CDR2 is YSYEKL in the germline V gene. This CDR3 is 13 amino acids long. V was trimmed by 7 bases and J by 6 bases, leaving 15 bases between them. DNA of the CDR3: TGCGCCAGCAAAGAAGGGGGAGTCGCTGAAGCTTTCTTT. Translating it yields CASKEGGVAEAFF.

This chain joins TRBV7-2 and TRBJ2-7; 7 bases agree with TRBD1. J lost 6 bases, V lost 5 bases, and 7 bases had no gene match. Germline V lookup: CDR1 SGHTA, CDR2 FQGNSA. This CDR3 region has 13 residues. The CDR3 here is CASSTRQGGEQYF. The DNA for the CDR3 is TGTGCCAGCAGCACCAGACAGGGCGGCGAGCAGTACTTC.